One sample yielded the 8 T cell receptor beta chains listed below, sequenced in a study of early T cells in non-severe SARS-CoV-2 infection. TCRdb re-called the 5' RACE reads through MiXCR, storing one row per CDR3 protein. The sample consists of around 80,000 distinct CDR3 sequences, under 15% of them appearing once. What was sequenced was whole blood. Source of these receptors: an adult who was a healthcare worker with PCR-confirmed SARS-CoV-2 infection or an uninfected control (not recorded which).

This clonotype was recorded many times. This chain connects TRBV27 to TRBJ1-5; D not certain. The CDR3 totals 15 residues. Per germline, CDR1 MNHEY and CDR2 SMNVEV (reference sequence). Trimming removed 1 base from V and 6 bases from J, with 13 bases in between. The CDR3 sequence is CASSLYESGSQPQHF. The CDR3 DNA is TGTGCCAGCAGTTTATACGAATCCGGGAGTCAGCCCCAGCATTTT.

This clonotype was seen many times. The CDR3 loop is CASSQVAGTGAYEQYF. The DNA for the CDR3 is TGCGCCAGCAGCCAAGTGGCCGGGACAGGCGCCTACGAGCAGTACTTC. The gene calls are TRBV4-1 and TRBJ2-7; TRBD1 matches at 8 bases. The germline V gene encodes CDR1 MGHRA and CDR2 YSYEKL. The CDR3 runs 16 residues. V gave up 1 base and J gave up 2 bases; unmatched junction bases: 7.

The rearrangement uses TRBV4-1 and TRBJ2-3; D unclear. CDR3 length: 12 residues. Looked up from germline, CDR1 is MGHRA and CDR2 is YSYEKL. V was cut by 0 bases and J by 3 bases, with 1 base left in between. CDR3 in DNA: TGCGCCAGCAGCCAAGAGACAGATACGCAGTATTTT. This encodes CASSQETDTQYF.

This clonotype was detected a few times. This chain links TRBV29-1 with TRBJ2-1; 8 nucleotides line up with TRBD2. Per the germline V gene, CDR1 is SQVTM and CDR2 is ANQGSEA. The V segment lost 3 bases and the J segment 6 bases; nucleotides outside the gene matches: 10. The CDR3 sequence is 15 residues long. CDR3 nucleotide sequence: TGCAGCGTTGAGCGGGGGGCCGGTCCGCTCAATGAGCAGTTCTTC. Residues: CSVERGAGPLNEQFF.

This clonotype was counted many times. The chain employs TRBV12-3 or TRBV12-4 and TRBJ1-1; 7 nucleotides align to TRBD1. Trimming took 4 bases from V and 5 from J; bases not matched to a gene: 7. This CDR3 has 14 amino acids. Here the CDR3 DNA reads TGTGCCAGCAGTTCCCAGGACAGGAGGACTGAAGCTTTCTTT. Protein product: CASSSQDRRTEAFF.

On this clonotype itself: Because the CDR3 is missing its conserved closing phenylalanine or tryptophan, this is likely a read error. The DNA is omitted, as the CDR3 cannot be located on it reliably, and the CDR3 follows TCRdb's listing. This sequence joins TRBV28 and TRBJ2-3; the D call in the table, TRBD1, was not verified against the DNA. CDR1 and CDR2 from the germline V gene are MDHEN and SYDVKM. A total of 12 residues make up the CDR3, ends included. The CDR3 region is CASSYTGKHITL.

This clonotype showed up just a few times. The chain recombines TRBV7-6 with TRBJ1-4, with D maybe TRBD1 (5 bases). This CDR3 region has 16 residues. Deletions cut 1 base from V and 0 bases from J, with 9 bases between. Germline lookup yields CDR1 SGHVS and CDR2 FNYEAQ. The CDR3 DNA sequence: TGTGCCAGCAGCTTAGGGACACTGGCAACTAATGAAAAACTGTTTTTT. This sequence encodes CASSLGTLATNEKLFF.

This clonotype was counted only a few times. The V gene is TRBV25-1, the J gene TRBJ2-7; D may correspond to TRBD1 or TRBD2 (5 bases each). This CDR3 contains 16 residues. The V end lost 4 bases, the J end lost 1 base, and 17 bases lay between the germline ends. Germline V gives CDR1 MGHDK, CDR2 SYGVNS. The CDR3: CASSGIEGTGSYEQYF. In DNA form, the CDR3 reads TGTGCCAGCAGTGGGATCGAGGGGACGGGTTCCTACGAGCAGTACTTC.